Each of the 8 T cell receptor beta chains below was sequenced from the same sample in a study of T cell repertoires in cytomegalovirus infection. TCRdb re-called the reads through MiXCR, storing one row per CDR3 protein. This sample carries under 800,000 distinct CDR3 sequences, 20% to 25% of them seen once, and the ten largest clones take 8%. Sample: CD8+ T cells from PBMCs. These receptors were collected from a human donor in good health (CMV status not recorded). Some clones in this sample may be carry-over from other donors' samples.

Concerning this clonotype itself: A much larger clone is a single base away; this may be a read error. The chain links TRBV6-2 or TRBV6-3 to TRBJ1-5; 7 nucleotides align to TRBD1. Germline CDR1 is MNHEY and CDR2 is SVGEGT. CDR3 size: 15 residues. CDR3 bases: TGTGCCGGCAGTTACCCGCTAACAGGGGCTGGGCCCCAGCATTTT. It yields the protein CAGSYPLTGAGPQHF.

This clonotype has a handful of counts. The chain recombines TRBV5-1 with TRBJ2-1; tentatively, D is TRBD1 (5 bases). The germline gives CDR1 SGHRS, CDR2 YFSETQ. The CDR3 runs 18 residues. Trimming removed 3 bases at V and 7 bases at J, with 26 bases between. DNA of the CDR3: TGCGCCAGCAGCTGGCCCCCTCAGGGTCTCGTTGTGGTAAATGAGCAGTTCTTC. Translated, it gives CASSWPPQGLVVVNEQFF.

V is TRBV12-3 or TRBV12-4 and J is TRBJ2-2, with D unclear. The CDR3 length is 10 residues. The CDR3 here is CVTWSGELFF. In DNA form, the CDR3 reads TGTGTCACCTGGAGCGGGGAGCTGTTTTTT.

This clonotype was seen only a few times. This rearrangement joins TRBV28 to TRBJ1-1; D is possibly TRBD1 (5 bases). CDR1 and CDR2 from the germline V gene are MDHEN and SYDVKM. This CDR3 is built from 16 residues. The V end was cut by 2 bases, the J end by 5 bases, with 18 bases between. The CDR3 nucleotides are TGTGCCAGCAGTTTACCTCTGGGCAGGGTTGAGACTGAAGCTTTCTTT. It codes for CASSLPLGRVETEAFF.

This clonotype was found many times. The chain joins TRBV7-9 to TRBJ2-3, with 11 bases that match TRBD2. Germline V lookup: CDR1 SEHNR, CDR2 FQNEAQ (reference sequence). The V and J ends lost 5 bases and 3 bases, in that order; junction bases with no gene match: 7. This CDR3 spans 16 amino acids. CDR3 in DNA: TGTGCCAGCAGCCCCGTTACTAGCGGGGGAACAGATACGCAGTATTTT. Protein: CASSPVTSGGTDTQYF.

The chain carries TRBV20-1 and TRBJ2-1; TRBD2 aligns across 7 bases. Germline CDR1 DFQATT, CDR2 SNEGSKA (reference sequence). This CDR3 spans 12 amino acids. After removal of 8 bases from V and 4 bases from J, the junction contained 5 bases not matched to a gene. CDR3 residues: CSPRLAYNEQFF. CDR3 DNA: TGCAGTCCTCGACTAGCTTACAATGAGCAGTTCTTC.

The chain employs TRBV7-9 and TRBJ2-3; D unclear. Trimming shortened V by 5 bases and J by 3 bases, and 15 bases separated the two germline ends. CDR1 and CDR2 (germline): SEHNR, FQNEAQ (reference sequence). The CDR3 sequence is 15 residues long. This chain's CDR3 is CASSRRMGGTDTQYF. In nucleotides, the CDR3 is TGTGCCAGCAGCCGCCGGATGGGTGGGACAGATACGCAGTATTTT.

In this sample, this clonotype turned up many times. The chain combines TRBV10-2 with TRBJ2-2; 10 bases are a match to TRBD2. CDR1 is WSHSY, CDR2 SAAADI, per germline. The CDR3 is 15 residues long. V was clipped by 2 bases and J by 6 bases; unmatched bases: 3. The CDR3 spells CASSEQGLASGELFF. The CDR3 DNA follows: TGCGCCAGCAGTGAGCAGGGACTAGCGTCCGGGGAGCTGTTTTTT.